The 7 T cell receptor beta chains below were found in one sample sequenced in a study of neurological immune-mediated disorders. Each CDR3 protein is one row after TCRdb ran MiXCR on the 5' RACE reads. The table lists tens of thousands of distinct CDR3 sequences, 5.2% of them singletons, with around 6.8% in the top ten. Sequencing was performed on PBMCs. Receptors originate from a young man with multiple sclerosis.

On this clonotype itself: No conserved phenylalanine or tryptophan ends this CDR3, so it is likely a read error. The genes are TRBV7-3 and TRBJ2-1, with no clear D. The CDR3 is 17 amino acids. The germline CDR1 and CDR2 sequences are SGHTA and FQGTGA. V was pared by 0 bases and J by 2 bases, with 14 bases between. CDR3 nucleotides: TGTGCCAGCAGCTTAACGAGCCTTCCTTCCCCCTACAATGAGCAGTTCAAC. This encodes CASSLTSLPSPYNEQFN.

In the case of this clonotype: The missing conserved phenylalanine or tryptophan at the end of this CDR3 makes a read error likely. The rearrangement uses TRBV5-5 and TRBJ2-7; 10 bases agree with TRBD1. This CDR3 has 15 residues. From germline, CDR1 is SGHKS and CDR2 YYEKEE (reference sequence). V shed 4 bases and J 1 base; nucleotides not matched to a gene: 5. The CDR3 protein is CASSPMGQGSYEQYN. CDR3 bases: TGTGCCAGCAGCCCGATGGGACAGGGGTCCTACGAGCAGTACAAC.

This clonotype was seen at least ten times. The chain links TRBV27 to TRBJ2-4; the match to TRBD1 covers 9 bases. The CDR3 runs to 16 residues. Germline V gives CDR1 MNHEY, CDR2 SMNVEV (reference sequence). With V trimmed by 3 bases and J by 6 bases, 9 bases remained unmatched. Here the CDR3 reads CASSFNRDRASNIQYF. In nucleotides, the CDR3 is TGTGCCAGCAGTTTTAACCGGGACAGGGCTTCAAACATTCAGTACTTC.

This clonotype was recorded many times. One end of the junction varies from germline; a read error may be responsible. The chain combines TRBV20-1 with TRBJ1-5; D is unclear. The CDR3 has 13 amino acids. Germline V gene lookup returns CDR1 DFQATT and CDR2 SNEGSKA (reference sequence). The CDR3 sequence: CSAREYSNQPQHF. CDR3 in DNA: TGCAGTGCTCGAGAGTATAGCAATCAGCCCCAGCATTTT.

This clonotype was detected ten times or more. The V call is TRBV20-1, the J call TRBJ2-7; 7 nucleotides align to TRBD1. The V gene end was trimmed by 6 bases and the J gene end by 4 bases; junction bases not matched to a gene: 9. CDR1 and CDR2 from the germline V gene are DFQATT and SNEGSKA (reference sequence). This CDR3 is built from 13 residues. In DNA, the CDR3 is TGCAGTGCCCCCCGAGGGGGCGGATACGAGCAGTACTTC. This sequence encodes CSAPRGGGYEQYF.

CDR3 loop: CSATPNTGELFF. The CDR3 nucleotides are TGCAGTGCTACTCCGAACACCGGGGAGCTGTTTTTT. The chain combines TRBV20-1 with TRBJ2-2, with D uncertain. This CDR3 region has 12 residues. Germline CDR1 reads DFQATT; CDR2 reads SNEGSKA (reference sequence). The V and J ends lost 4 bases and 0 bases respectively, with 3 bases between them.

There are many counts of this clonotype. The CDR3 DNA reads TGTGCCAGCAGCGGGGGGGTAGGTGGCAGGTCTGGAAACACCATATATTTT. Translated: CASSGGVGGRSGNTIYF. The rearrangement uses TRBV7-2 and TRBJ1-3; weak D call: TRBD1 (5 bases). V lost 5 bases and J lost 1, with 18 bases in between. CDR1 is SGHTA and CDR2 is FQGNSA in the germline V gene. The CDR3 totals 17 residues.